This TCR beta chain was retrieved from a study of shared T cell receptors in the human thymus. The ends lost 3 bases at V and 2 bases at J; junction bases unmatched: 7. Germline CDR1 and CDR2: SGHRS and YFSETQ. This CDR3 contains 15 residues. Method: immunoSEQ multiplex PCR; TCRdb's copy keeps in-frame clones and lacks some. The table records 700,000 or so clones, approximately 85% of them present only once. These data also formed part of another study, on human thymus T cells. From that report: Use of V and J genes seemed skewed within the thymic and blood repertoires. Related research examined unrelated individuals and reported that their thymic repertoires overlapped highly.

The genes are TRBV5-1 and TRBJ2-5; 7 bases agree with TRBD1. This TCR was recovered from a girl in the first two years of life with a congenital heart defect. Input material: thymocytes. For the CDR3, the DNA is TGCGCCAGCAGCTGGCTACTACAGGGGCAAGAGACCCAGTACTTC. Its translation is CASSWLLQGQETQYF.